The entry that follows covers one T cell receptor beta chain sequence. No antigen is known for it. The V gene end was trimmed by 0 bases and the J gene end by 5 bases; junction bases not matched to a gene: 4. Germline V gene lookup returns CDR1 SGHRS and CDR2 YFSETQ. The CDR3 contains 15 residues. TCRB transcripts that were expressed got sequenced, as all of the isolated RNA had been reverse transcribed. Here immunoSEQ multiplex PCR was the method, and the copy in TCRdb shows in-frame clones only, minus some. The repertoire holds 200,000 to 250,000 clones, with roughly 10% as singletons. The sample is drawn from a study of beta chain features in type 1 diabetes. Findings and limits, study-wide: More deletions and fewer insertions at VDJ junctions were seen in type 1 diabetes patients. Equally in patients and controls, PCR might preferentially amplify shorter templates.

The V gene is TRBV5-1, the J gene TRBJ2-2, with 7 bases matching TRBD1. Sequenced: central memory CD4+ T cells from blood. This TCR was sampled from a young man in good health. The CDR3 sequence is CASSLDPGGTGELFF. CDR3 nucleotides: TGCGCCAGCAGCTTGGATCCAGGGGGTACCGGGGAGCTGTTTTTT.